Below, 14 T cell receptor beta chains from the same sample are listed, as sequenced in a study of blood T cell repertoires in COVID-19. The data were produced by immunoSEQ multiplex PCR, yet TCRdb's version contains in-frame clones alone and is incomplete. The sample includes around 330,000 clones, roughly nine tenths of them seen just once. Sequences were obtained from PBMCs or T cells enriched from blood (not recorded which). All receptors derive from a man in his fifties or sixties who had recovered from COVID-19.

The J gene is TRBJ2-1, the V gene TRBV5-4; 9 bases agree with TRBD1. V lost 5 bases and J lost 2; bases outside the gene matches: 5. Per germline, CDR1 SGHNT and CDR2 YYREEE (reference sequence). This CDR3 comprises 15 residues. For the CDR3, the DNA is TGTGCCAGCAGGACCGGGACAGGGACCTACAATGAGCAGTTCTTC. It translates to CASRTGTGTYNEQFF.

This chain uses TRBV6-4 with TRBJ2-2; D perhaps matches TRBD2 (5 bases). This CDR3 has 13 amino acids. The germline gives CDR1 MRHNA, CDR2 SNTAGT. V lost 6 bases, J lost 1 base, and 6 bases lay in between. Here the CDR3 DNA reads TGTGCCAGCAGAGGAGGGAACACCGGGGAGCTGTTTTTT. As protein: CASRGGNTGELFF.

The chain couples TRBV16 to TRBJ1-1; 11 bases line up with TRBD1. Germline trimming cut 4 bases from V and 6 bases from J; bases unmatched to any gene: 7. The germline V gene has CDR1 KGHSY and CDR2 FQNENV. This CDR3 has 15 residues. The CDR3 region is CASSPKVDRGPEAFF. CDR3 coding DNA: TGTGCCAGCAGCCCTAAAGTGGACAGGGGGCCTGAAGCTTTCTTT.

The V call is TRBV19, the J call TRBJ1-1; 12 nucleotides match TRBD1. The germline V gene has CDR1 LNHDA and CDR2 SQIVND (reference sequence). The length of the CDR3 is 22 residues. J was trimmed by 0 bases and V by 3 bases; bases with no gene match: 20. Written as DNA, the CDR3 is TGTGCCAGTAGTATCCACTACTACCGGGACAGGGGGCGCCGCCCAATGAACACTGAAGCTTTCTTT. It is translated as CASSIHYYRDRGRRPMNTEAFF. Full variable domain (remainder filled in from reference TRBV19 and TRBJ1-1): DGGITQSPKYLFRKEGQNVTLSCEQNLNHDAMYWYRQDPGQGLRLIYYSQIVNDFQKGDIAEGYSVSREKKESFPLTVTSAQKNPTAFYLCASSIHYYRDRGRRPMNTEAFFGQGTRLTVV.

The chain combines TRBV12-5 with TRBJ2-3; 9 bases fit TRBD2. Germline CDR1 and CDR2: LGHNT and FRNRAP. CDR3 length: 16 amino acids. The ends lost 6 bases at V and 7 bases at J; junction bases unmatched: 14. The CDR3 protein is CASGPISGSLVNTQYF. CDR3 nucleotides: TGTGCTAGTGGCCCCATTAGCGGGAGTTTAGTGAATACGCAGTATTTT.

The chain employs TRBV10-2 and TRBJ1-2; TRBD1 matches 7 bases. V was pared by 8 bases and J by 8 bases, with 8 bases of the junction left unmatched. Germline V gives CDR1 WSHSY, CDR2 SAAADI. This CDR3 region has 12 residues. The CDR3 region has the DNA TGCGCCAGCCGAGGACAGGATCGCGGCTACACCTTC. Encoded protein: CASRGQDRGYTF.

This chain uses TRBV27 with TRBJ2-5; D is perhaps TRBD2 (5 bases). Trimming took 8 bases from V and 6 from J, leaving 7 bases between them. CDR1 MNHEY and CDR2 SMNVEV come from the germline V gene (reference sequence). CDR3 size: 10 residues. The CDR3 protein is CASPGKTQYF. The CDR3 DNA reads TGTGCCAGCCCCGGGAAGACCCAGTACTTC.

J is TRBJ1-6 and V is TRBV28, with a tentative D call TRBD1 (6 bases). The CDR3 covers 13 residues. CDR1 is MDHEN, CDR2 SYDVKM, per germline. The V end lost 8 bases, the J end lost 8 bases, and 13 bases lay between the germline ends. CDR3 bases: TGTGCCAGCGCAGGGGTCGGTGATTCACCCCTCCACTTT. As protein: CASAGVGDSPLHF.

In this sample, this clone turned up a few times. Different DNA sequences within this sample yield the same CDR3. The V and J genes are TRBV5-4 and TRBJ1-2; D perhaps matches TRBD1 (5 bases). V dropped 0 bases and J dropped 6 bases, with 9 bases sitting between them. CDR1 and CDR2 from the germline V gene are SGHNT and YYREEE (reference sequence). The CDR3 contains 13 residues. CDR3 sequence reads: CASSLAGRDGYTF. CDR3 in DNA: TGTGCCAGCAGCTTGGCAGGGAGGGATGGCTACACCTTC.

V is TRBV30 and J is TRBJ1-3; tentatively, D is TRBD1 (5 bases). The CDR3 length is 14 residues. The ends were cut back, 7 bases at V and 3 bases at J, with 16 bases in the middle. Germline V lookup: CDR1 GTSNPN, CDR2 SVGIG (reference sequence). CDR3 sequence (DNA): TGTGCCTTAAGAACCCCAGGGATTGGAAACACCATATATTTT. Amino acids: CALRTPGIGNTIYF.

The V gene is TRBV5-4, the J gene TRBJ1-6; TRBD1 is a possible D gene (5 bases). V lost 3 bases, J lost 7 bases, and 14 bases lay in between. Germline loops: CDR1 SGHNT, CDR2 YYREEE (reference sequence). CDR3 length equals 15 residues. The CDR3, as DNA: TGTGCCAGCAGCTCGGGGGGAGGACCCAATTCACCCCTCCACTTT. This gives the protein CASSSGGGPNSPLHF.

The genes are TRBV4-2 and TRBJ1-4; no clear D gene. Trimming removed 4 bases from V and 11 bases from J, with 17 bases in between. Germline lookup yields CDR1 LGHNA and CDR2 YNFKEQ. This CDR3 spans 14 amino acids. The CDR3 DNA reads TGTGCCAGCAGCCCAGCGTCGAGAGGGAAGAAACTGTTTTTT. This sequence encodes CASSPASRGKKLFF.

This chain joins TRBV3-1 (or the pseudogene TRBV3-2) and TRBJ1-6; the D is unclear. Germline CDR1 LGHDT, CDR2 YNNKEL (reference sequence). The length of the CDR3 is 13 residues. Trimming shortened V by 5 bases and J by 5 bases, and 7 bases separated the two germline ends. This CDR3 reads CASSDLHNSPLHF. CDR3 nucleotides: TGTGCCAGCAGCGACTTACATAATTCACCCCTCCACTTT.

The CDR3 protein is CASSFWGGNEKLFF. DNA for the CDR3: TGTGCCAGCAGTTTTTGGGGGGGAAATGAAAAACTGTTTTTT. The chain combines TRBV27 with TRBJ1-4; the D gene is possibly TRBD1 (5 bases). The length of the CDR3 is 14 residues. Germline lookup yields CDR1 MNHEY and CDR2 SMNVEV (reference sequence). Between the trimmed V and J ends, which lost 3 bases and 5 bases, there was a span of 10 bases.